The present T cell receptor (beta chain) was sequenced within a study of blood T cell repertoires in COVID-19. On the study more broadly: Samples of COVID-19 (acute and convalescent) were obtained from the United States, Italy and Spain. Nucleic acid was either cDNA or gDNA, and it came from T cells, B-cell-depleted T cells, or PBMCs.

Original processing methods: Reference gene primer amplification gave nucleated cell count estimates. Using immunoSEQ multiplex PCR, the repertoire was profiled, and TCRdb retains in-frame clones only, with some absent. D and trimming were read from the DNA, whereas the V and J calls and clone size are those reported in that table. The table includes more than 110,000 clones, approximately 80% detected once. This clone appeared a single time. Germline V gene data show CDR1 as SGHKS and CDR2 as YYEKEE (reference sequence). This CDR3 region has 15 residues. The junction had 4 bases not matched to a gene; V was cut back by 2 bases and J by 2 bases.

The clonotype originates from a woman of 80 years or more with active or convalescent COVID-19. The sequenced sample was peripheral blood. The chain has TRBV5-5 and TRBJ1-2; 9 bases align to TRBD1. CDR3 coding DNA: TGTGCCAGCAGCTTTTCAGGGACAGGGAACTATGGCTACACCTTC. As protein: CASSFSGTGNYGYTF.